This T cell receptor beta chain was profiled in a study of blood T cells in healthy people across ages. Study observations and caveats: Naive T cell percentage strongly correlated with TCR beta diversity. Older age coincided with a roughly linear decline in TCR beta diversity per million T cells.

A single count supports this clonotype. Its antigen is still unknown. Primed by a sample-barcoded 5' primer and a J-beta primer mix, a second PCR proceeded for 7 to 11 cycles. Individual samples furnished no less than 2.5 million CDR3-containing paired-end reads apiece. MiXCR, run by TCRdb on the 5' RACE reads, gives a single entry per CDR3 protein. The sample records hundreds of thousands of distinct CDR3 sequences, approximately 40% being singletons. Peripheral blood was drawn, ten milliliters per donor. V lost 7 bases to trimming and J lost 0 bases, with 21 bases between them. The germline V gene has CDR1 MDHEN and CDR2 SYDVKM. The CDR3 loop spans 18 amino acids.

The V call is TRBV28, the J call TRBJ2-2, with D uncertain. The TCR was taken from an elderly man in good health. The sample was blood. The CDR3 DNA is TGTGCCAGCACCTCGACGGGCTGGTTCGCCTCGAACACCGGGGAGCTGTTTTTT. It is translated as CASTSTGWFASNTGELFF.